These T cell receptor beta chains were read from a single sample in a study of CD8 T cells in ankylosing spondylitis. TCRdb passed the 5' RACE reads through MiXCR, listing each CDR3 protein once. The sample lists about 220,000 distinct CDR3 sequences; under 30% were seen once. Sample: blood, either unsorted or a sorted T cell fraction (not recorded which). The receptors originated from a male donor with ankylosing spondylitis or in good health (not recorded which). Both conserved end residues are part of each CDR3. Fields, in order: clone size, D gene, J gene, V gene, CDR3 DNA, CDR3 protein. The D gene is left open where the match is weak. Size is omitted from some rows. Given values are once, few, many or a class for expanded clones.

-	-	TRBJ1-2	TRBV9	TGTGCCAGCAGCGTTGGAACAGGTGGCTATGGCTACACCTTC	CASSVGTGGYGYTF
many	TRBD1	TRBJ2-7	TRBV28	TGTGCCAGCAGTTCCCCCGGGGACAGCACCTACGAGCAGTACTTC	CASSSPGDSTYEQYF
many	-	TRBJ2-3	TRBV7-7	TGTGCTAGCAGCAAAAGGACCAGGGATACGCAGTATTTT	CASSKRTRDTQYF
-	-	TRBJ2-5	TRBV20-1	TGCAGTGCTCCAAGGAGGGTGGGCGAGACCCAGTCCTTC	CSAPRRVGETQSF
many	-	TRBJ1-4	TRBV3-1	TGTGCCAGCACATACTCGGGGTCGGATGAAAAACTGTTTTTT	CASTYSGSDEKLFF
few	-	TRBJ2-5	TRBV12-3/TRBV12-4	TGTGCCAGCAGTTCCCTTCAAACGGGGGCCCAGTACTTC	CASSSLQTGAQYF
many	-	TRBJ1-5	TRBV6-1	TGTGCCAGCACATCCGGCGGGGGCAATCAGCCCCAGCATTTT	CASTSGGGNQPQHF
many	-	TRBJ2-1	TRBV10-3	TGTGCCATCAGTTCTGGACAGAACCACAATGAGCAGTTCTTC	CAISSGQNHNEQFF
many	-	TRBJ2-5	TRBV4-2	TGTGCCAGCAGCCGCTACCAAGAGACCCAGTACTTC	CASSRYQETQYF
many	TRBD2	TRBJ2-1	TRBV5-6	TGTGCCAGCAGCCCCACTAGCGGGAGTACCTACAATGAGCAGTTCTTC	CASSPTSGSTYNEQFF
few	TRBD1	TRBJ1-5	TRBV5-1	TGCGCCAGCAGCCTCGGGACAGGGGTTACTCAGCCCCAGCATTTT	CASSLGTGVTQPQHF
many	-	TRBJ1-2	TRBV5-1	TGCGCCAGCAGCTTGGATGGAAGGGCTGGCTACACCTTC	CASSLDGRAGYTF
many	-	TRBJ2-1	TRBV28	TGTGCCAGCAGTTTAGTTTGGAATGAGCAGTTCTTC	CASSLVWNEQFF
-	-	TRBJ1-1	TRBV6-5	TGTGCCAGCAGTTACTCGTTAAATTCAGGGCGGACTGAAGCTTTCTTT	CASSYSLNSGRTEAFF
many	-	TRBJ1-1	TRBV6-2/TRBV6-3	TGTGCCAGCAGCCTCAACGCTGAAGCTTTCTTT	CASSLNAEAFF